This TCR beta chain originates from a study of cytomegalovirus exposure and HLA in healthy donors. Study observations and caveats: CMV antigen specificity of three CMV-associated chains was confirmed in vitro.

Use of 60 Vbeta and 13 Jbeta primers characterized the PCR. Clones were read by immunoSEQ multiplex PCR, and TCRdb kept only the in-frame ones, dropping some. Among about 180,000 clones listed, around 80% were seen once. Comments on this clone: The antigen is not known.

The germline V gene encodes CDR1 SNHLY and CDR2 FYNNEI. The CDR3 length is 13 residues. V lost 5 bases and J 6 bases, leaving 11 bases between the germline ends. The TCR comes from a woman in her 50s in good health and CMV-seropositive. Sequencing input: PBMCs. V gene TRBV2 combines with J gene TRBJ1-5; D unresolved. Written as DNA, the CDR3 is TGTGCCAGCAGTCCCACAACACGTCAGCCCCAGCATTTT. This translates into CASSPTTRQPQHF.